This T cell receptor beta chain was obtained from a study of vaccination and CD4 T cells after COVID-19. Whole-study context: Each person enrolled got two BNT162b2 or mRNA-1273 vaccine doses. The study's findings and limits: Only relatively few convalescent patients were studied, and early post-infection timepoints were not analyzed. Median SARS-CoV-2-reactive clonotype numbers went from approximately 21 to 38; this increase was not significant.

Notes on this clonotype: Its specificity is unknown.

V lost 5 bases and J lost 2, with 14 bases in between. This CDR3 has 15 amino acids. CDR1 MNHNS and CDR2 SASEGT come from the germline V gene. From the PCR reads, TCRdb called clonotypes with MiXCR, one entry per CDR3 protein. The sample comprises some 22,000 distinct CDR3 sequences, under 60% of which are singletons, and around 1.1% rests with the top ten. This TCR was recovered from a human donor who had recovered from COVID-19. The sample consisted of CD4+ T cells from blood, taken before SARS-CoV-2 vaccination. The rearrangement uses TRBV6-1 and TRBJ2-3; D not certain. CDR3 residues: CASSQVIGLTDTQYF. In nucleotides, the CDR3 is TGTGCCAGCAGTCAGGTTATCGGGCTCACAGATACGCAGTATTTT.